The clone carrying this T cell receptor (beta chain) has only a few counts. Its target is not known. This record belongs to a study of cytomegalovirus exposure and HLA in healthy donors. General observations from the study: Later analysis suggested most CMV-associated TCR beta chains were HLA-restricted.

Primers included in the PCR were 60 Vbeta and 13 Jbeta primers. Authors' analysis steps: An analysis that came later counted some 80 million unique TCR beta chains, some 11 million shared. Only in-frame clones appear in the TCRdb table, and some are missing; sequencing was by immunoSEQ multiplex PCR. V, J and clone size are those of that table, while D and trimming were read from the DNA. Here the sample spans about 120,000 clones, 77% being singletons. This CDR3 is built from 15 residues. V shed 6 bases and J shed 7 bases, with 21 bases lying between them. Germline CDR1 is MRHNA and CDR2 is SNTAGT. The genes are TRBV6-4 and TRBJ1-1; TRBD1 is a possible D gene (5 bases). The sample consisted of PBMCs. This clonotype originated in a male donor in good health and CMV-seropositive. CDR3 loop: CASRTQGAVSSEAFF. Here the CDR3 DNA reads TGTGCCAGCAGAACCCAGGGCGCTGTCTCCAGTGAAGCTTTCTTT.